The 4 T cell receptor beta chains listed next were all sequenced from one sample in a study of T-cell reconstitution after alpha-beta-depleted transplantation in children. Unique molecular identifiers were used to barcode this TCRbeta library. Each CDR3 protein is one row after TCRdb ran MiXCR on the PCR reads. Found here are some 87,000 distinct CDR3 sequences, around 15% of them singletons; the top ten hold around a fifth. The material sequenced was PBMCs, mostly from graft donor cells, taken 180 days after TCRalphabeta/CD19-depleted stem cell transplant. Receptors originate from a male patient between 2 and 9 years old who had a stem cell transplant for acute lymphoblastic leukemia, so the T cells may come from the graft donor.

This CDR3 reads CASSLGRGDEQYF. DNA for the CDR3: TGTGCCAGCAGCTTAGGCAGGGGGGACGAGCAGTACTTC. This chain uses TRBV13 with TRBJ2-7, with D perhaps matching TRBD1 (7 bases). The CDR3 is 13 residues long. Germline V CDR1 and CDR2: PRHDT, FYEKMQ (reference sequence). The V end lost 0 bases, the J end lost 5 bases, and 8 bases lay between the germline ends.

This clonotype was picked up a small number of times. This chain uses TRBV29-1 with TRBJ2-1, with D tentatively TRBD1 (5 bases). The V and J ends lost 2 bases and 4 bases respectively, with 6 bases between them. From germline, CDR1 is SQVTM and CDR2 ANQGSEA. The CDR3 has 12 amino acids. The CDR3 DNA reads as TGCAGCGTTGAATACAGGTACAATGAGCAGTTCTTC. Amino acid sequence: CSVEYRYNEQFF.

V gene TRBV18 combines with J gene TRBJ2-3; D tentatively reads TRBD1 or TRBD2 (5 bases each). The V and J ends lost 3 bases and 6 bases respectively, with 13 bases between them. Germline CDR1 and CDR2: KGHSH and LQKENI. The CDR3 runs 14 residues. CDR3 residues: CASSPGHTGDTQYF. The CDR3 nucleotides are TGTGCCAGCTCACCGGGGCACACGGGGGATACGCAGTATTTT.

The chain combines TRBV6-2 or TRBV6-3 with TRBJ1-1, with D tentatively TRBD1 (5 bases). The CDR3 length is 12 residues. Germline V CDR1 and CDR2: MNHEY, SVGEGT. V was cut by 6 bases and J by 4 bases, with 9 bases left in between. The CDR3 is CASRRQGTEAFF. The CDR3, as DNA: TGTGCCAGCAGACGTCAGGGCACTGAAGCTTTCTTT.